The following is a T cell receptor beta chain sequence with its context. The CDR3 is 13 amino acids. Per germline, CDR1 SGDLS and CDR2 YYNGEE. V lost 2 bases to trimming and J lost 4 bases; unmatched junction nucleotides: 1. This record comes from a study of early T cells in non-severe SARS-CoV-2 infection. TCRdb called the 5' RACE reads again in MiXCR, with one record for every CDR3 protein. The sample has some 57,000 distinct CDR3 sequences; approximately 8% are singletons. This chain joins TRBV9 and TRBJ1-1; 8 bases are a match to TRBD1. The input for sequencing was whole blood, taken at baseline. The source is an adult who was a healthcare worker with PCR-confirmed SARS-CoV-2 infection or an uninfected control (not recorded which). CDR3 DNA sequence: TGTGCCAGCAGCGTCACAGGGGGCACTGAAGCTTTCTTT. Encoded protein: CASSVTGGTEAFF. Combining the CDR3 with reference TRBV9 and TRBJ1-1 gives the whole variable domain DSGVTQTPKHLITATGQRVTLRCSPRSGDLSVYWYQQSLDQGLQFLIQYYNGEERAKGNILERFSAQQFPDLHSELNLSSLELGDSALYFCASSVTGGTEAFFGQGTRLTVV.